This T cell receptor beta chain was identified during a study of immune evolution from preneoplasia to lung adenocarcinoma. Note on this clone: Its specificity is unknown.

The germline gives CDR1 KGHSH, CDR2 LQKENI. Trimming cost V 2 bases and J 8 bases; bases outside gene matches: 17. The CDR3 spans 17 residues. Study findings and constraints: KRAS-mutant nodules had the highest T cell clonality. Normal lung had highest clonality; later lesions appeared denser, more diverse. Top clone share appeared to fall from AAH through AIS, MIA, adenocarcinoma.

Patient tissue came from resections in Japan or China, 2014–2017. The assay was immunoSEQ multiplex PCR, and TCRdb's table has in-frame clones only and misses some. The table has roughly 11,000 clones, 60% to 85% seen once; the top ten hold 3.9%. The V and J genes are TRBV18 and TRBJ1-2, with 7 positions matching TRBD1. Source material: FFPE minimally invasive lung adenocarcinoma tissue. The TCR was taken from a person aged 60-80 years with lung adenocarcinoma. The CDR3 region is CASSPAGGQEVWIGYTF. The CDR3 bases are TGTGCCAGCTCACCAGCAGGAGGACAGGAAGTCTGGATAGGCTACACCTTC.